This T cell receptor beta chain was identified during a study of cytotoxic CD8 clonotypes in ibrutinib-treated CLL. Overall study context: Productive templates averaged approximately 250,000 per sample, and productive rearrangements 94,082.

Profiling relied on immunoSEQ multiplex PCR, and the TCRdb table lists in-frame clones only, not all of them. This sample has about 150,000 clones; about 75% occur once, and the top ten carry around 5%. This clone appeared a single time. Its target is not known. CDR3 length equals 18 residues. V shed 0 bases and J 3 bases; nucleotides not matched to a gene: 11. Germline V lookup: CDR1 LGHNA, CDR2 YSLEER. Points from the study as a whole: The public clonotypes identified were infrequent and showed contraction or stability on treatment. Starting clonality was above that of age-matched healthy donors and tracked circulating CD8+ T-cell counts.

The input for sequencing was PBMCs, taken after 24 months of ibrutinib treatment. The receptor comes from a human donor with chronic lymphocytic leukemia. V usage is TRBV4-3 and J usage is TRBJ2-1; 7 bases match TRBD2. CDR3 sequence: CASSQEGPGLHDYNEQFF. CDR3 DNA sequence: TGCGCCAGCAGCCAAGAGGGGCCGGGACTACACGACTACAATGAGCAGTTCTTC.